The next 16 T cell receptor beta chains were all read from a single sample in a study of blood T cell repertoires in COVID-19. Sequencing was performed with immunoSEQ multiplex PCR; in TCRdb, only in-frame clones are kept and a portion is missing. The sample consists of some 33,000 clones, approximately 91% of them appearing once. Sequencing was carried out using peripheral blood. Every receptor here comes from a human donor in a cohort sampled during active COVID-19.

The DNA for the CDR3 is TGTGCCAGTAGTTTGGGCGATGAGCAGTTCTTC. As protein: CASSLGDEQFF. This sequence joins TRBV19 and TRBJ2-1, with D hard to call. Germline assignment: CDR1 LNHDA and CDR2 SQIVND (reference sequence). Trimming removed 5 bases at V and 8 bases at J, with 7 bases between. The CDR3 loop spans 11 amino acids.

The chain uses TRBV5-6 and TRBJ1-1; 7 positions match TRBD1. The germline gives CDR1 SGHDT, CDR2 YYEEEE. The CDR3 has 13 amino acids. V lost 0 bases and J lost 11; bases outside the gene matches: 7. CDR3 protein: CASSLDRGIDAFF. The CDR3 nucleotides are TGTGCCAGCAGCTTGGACAGGGGAATTGACGCTTTCTTT.

The chain links TRBV10-1 to TRBJ2-3; D is unresolved. V shed 0 bases and J shed 8 bases, with 9 bases lying between them. CDR3 length: 13 residues. From germline, CDR1 is WNHNN and CDR2 SYGVQD (reference sequence). The CDR3, as DNA: TGCGCCAGCAGTGAGTCCATCGCGAGTACGCAGTATTTT. It translates to CASSESIASTQYF.

This clone was seen more than once but under ten times. The chain has TRBV7-9 and TRBJ2-7; 7 nucleotides align to TRBD2. The CDR3 is 16 residues long. V shed 2 bases and J 2 bases; nucleotides not matched to a gene: 9. Germline V gene sequence: CDR1 SEHNR, CDR2 FQNEAQ (reference sequence). CDR3 DNA sequence: TGTGCCAGCAGCTTATCGTACCGCACTAGCGCCTACGAGCAGTACTTC. It translates to CASSLSYRTSAYEQYF.

The rearrangement joins TRBV6-5 to TRBJ1-4; the D gene is possibly TRBD1 (5 bases). Looked up from germline, CDR1 is MNHEY and CDR2 is SVGAGI. This CDR3 is built from 16 residues. Trimming cost V 4 bases and J 0 bases, with 12 bases left between them. CDR3 DNA: TGTGCCAGCAGTTCTTACCCGGGGGCAACTAATGAAAAACTGTTTTTT. This translates into CASSSYPGATNEKLFF.

The chain links TRBV7-8 to TRBJ2-1, with TRBD2 as a possible D gene (5 bases). The germline V gene has CDR1 SGHVS and CDR2 FQNEAQ. The V end lost 4 bases, the J end lost 13 bases, and 17 bases lay between the germline ends. The CDR3 loop spans 13 amino acids. This chain's CDR3 is CASSYTLDNVQFF. DNA for the CDR3: TGTGCCAGCAGCTATACACTAGACAATGTACAGTTCTTC.

CDR3 bases: TGTGCCATCAGTTCCCTACGGGGTGGTCCAGATACGCAGTATTTT. Encoded protein: CAISSLRGGPDTQYF. V and J are TRBV10-3 and TRBJ2-3; tentatively, D is TRBD2 (5 bases). Germline lookup yields CDR1 ENHRY and CDR2 SYGVKD. The CDR3 is 15 residues long. V was shortened by 5 bases and J by 4 bases, with 16 bases between the two germline ends.

The CDR3 nucleotides read TGTGCCAGCAGTCAAAGGACAGGGCTTGCTGAAAAACTGTTTTTT. Amino acid sequence: CASSQRTGLAEKLFF. The chain combines TRBV28 with TRBJ1-4; TRBD1 agrees at 8 bases. Germline values: CDR1 MDHEN, CDR2 SYDVKM. The trim removed 5 bases at V and 7 bases at J, leaving 9 bases unmatched. There are 15 residues in the CDR3.

The chain uses TRBV27 and TRBJ2-7, with 9 bases fitting TRBD2. The CDR3 totals 14 residues. Germline V lookup: CDR1 MNHEY, CDR2 SMNVEV (reference sequence). The V segment lost 6 bases and the J segment 7 bases; nucleotides outside the gene matches: 10. The CDR3 is CASRGTSSFREQYF. The CDR3 coding sequence is TGTGCCAGCAGAGGGACTAGCTCCTTTCGGGAGCAGTACTTC.

The chain combines TRBV6-5 with TRBJ2-7; 12 positions agree with TRBD2. CDR3 length: 16 amino acids. The germline V gene encodes CDR1 MNHEY and CDR2 SVGAGI. Trimming removed 0 bases from V and 4 bases from J; junction bases left unmatched: 4. In DNA form, the CDR3 reads TGTGCCAGCAGTTACTCGAAGCTAGCGGGGGGGTACGAGCAGTACTTC. This encodes CASSYSKLAGGYEQYF.

The V gene is TRBV28, the J gene TRBJ1-1; D gene ambiguous. Germline-derived CDR1 and CDR2 are MDHEN and SYDVKM. The V end was cut by 7 bases, the J end by 0 bases, with 12 bases between. CDR3 length: 14 amino acids. The CDR3 protein is CASTNGLMNTEAFF. In DNA form, the CDR3 reads TGTGCCAGCACCAACGGTCTTATGAACACTGAAGCTTTCTTT.

This chain uses TRBV10-3 with TRBJ1-1, with a possible D match to TRBD1 (5 bases). V gave up 4 bases and J gave up 8 bases, with 11 bases separating them. The CDR3 totals 12 residues. Looked up from germline, CDR1 is ENHRY and CDR2 is SYGVKD. CDR3 DNA: TGTGCCATCAGTGGGGGCCCGCGGGAAGCTTTCTTT. Protein sequence: CAISGGPREAFF.

The chain couples TRBV28 to TRBJ1-2; a possible D gene is TRBD1 (5 bases). The CDR3 has 11 amino acids. V was shortened by 6 bases and J by 10 bases, with 12 bases between the two germline ends. Per the germline V gene, CDR1 is MDHEN and CDR2 is SYDVKM. CDR3 residues: CASSGRGTYTF. The CDR3 DNA sequence: TGTGCCAGCAGCGGGAGAGGGACCTACACCTTC.

This clone came up once. The rearrangement uses TRBV5-6 and TRBJ2-7; D is perhaps TRBD1 (6 bases). The CDR3 is 16 amino acids. Germline V lookup: CDR1 SGHDT, CDR2 YYEEEE. V shed 1 base and J shed 2 bases, with 16 bases lying between them. The CDR3 DNA reads TGTGCCAGCAGCTTGTCTTCGGGCAGGGACACCTACGAGCAGTACTTC. This encodes CASSLSSGRDTYEQYF.

The gene calls are TRBV2 and TRBJ2-5; 8 nucleotides align to TRBD2. The CDR3 is made up of 13 amino acids. Trimming at V came to 8 bases and at J to 5 bases, leaving 7 bases not matched to a gene. The V gene's germline CDR1 is SNHLY and CDR2 FYNNEI. CDR3 loop: CASRRGARETQYF. In DNA, the CDR3 is TGTGCCAGCCGGCGGGGGGCGAGGGAGACCCAGTACTTC. Full variable domain (outside the CDR3, taken from reference TRBV2 and TRBJ2-5): EPEVTQTPSHQVTQMGQEVILRCVPISNHLYFYWYRQILGQKVEFLVSFYNNEISEKSEIFDDQFSVERPDGSNFTLKIRSTKLEDSAMYFCASRRGARETQYFGPGTRLLVL.

The chain combines TRBV11-2 with TRBJ2-3, with a possible D match to TRBD1 (6 bases). The germline gives CDR1 SGHAT, CDR2 FQNNGV. The CDR3 loop spans 16 amino acids. Trimming left V 1 base short and J 0 bases short, with 11 bases between. Written as DNA, the CDR3 is TGTGCCAGCAGCTTAGTCAGACAGGCTAGCACAGATACGCAGTATTTT. Residues: CASSLVRQASTDTQYF.